Each of the 9 T cell receptor beta chains below was sequenced from the same sample in a study of cytomegalovirus exposure and HLA in healthy donors. Use of 60 Vbeta and 13 Jbeta primers characterized the PCR. Produced via immunoSEQ multiplex PCR; TCRdb's table is partial and in-frame only. The sample holds approximately 130,000 clones, around four fifths seen once. The sample taken for sequencing was PBMCs. The origin of the receptors is a woman in her thirties or forties in good health and CMV-seropositive.

J is TRBJ2-6 and V is TRBV7-3; TRBD1 is a possible D gene (5 bases). Trimming took 1 base from V and 0 from J, leaving 16 bases between them. The germline V gene encodes CDR1 SGHTA and CDR2 FQGTGA. The CDR3 contains 19 residues. The CDR3 DNA sequence: TGTGCCAGCAGCTTAAGGGCAGGGCCCGGAGCCTCTGGGGCCAACGTCCTGACTTTC. Translation gives CASSLRAGPGASGANVLTF.

This clone was seen a few times. This chain uses TRBV7-8 with TRBJ1-4; D uncertain. Looked up from germline, CDR1 is SGHVS and CDR2 is FQNEAQ. The V and J ends lost 2 bases and 12 bases respectively, with 10 bases between them. The CDR3 consists of 12 residues. The CDR3 sequence is CASSLRGRELFF. The CDR3 DNA reads as TGTGCCAGCAGCTTACGAGGGAGGGAACTGTTTTTT. Full variable domain (remainder filled in from reference TRBV7-8 and TRBJ1-4): GAGVSQSPRYKVAKRGQDVALRCDPISGHVSLFWYQQALGQGPEFLTYFQNEAQLDKSGLPSDRFFAERPEGSVSTLKIQRTQQEDSAVYLCASSLRGRELFFGSGTQLSVL.

V is TRBV2 and J is TRBJ2-1, with 7 positions matching TRBD2. The CDR3 is 15 residues long. CDR1 is SNHLY, CDR2 FYNNEI, per germline. V lost 5 bases and J lost 7; bases outside the gene matches: 11. For the CDR3, the DNA is TGTGCCAGCAGTCCAGCGGGATTCGGGTTTAATGAGCAGTTCTTC. It is translated as CASSPAGFGFNEQFF. The full variable domain, rest sourced from reference TRBV2 and TRBJ2-1, is EPEVTQTPSHQVTQMGQEVILRCVPISNHLYFYWYRQILGQKVEFLVSFYNNEISEKSEIFDDQFSVERPDGSNFTLKIRSTKLEDSAMYFCASSPAGFGFNEQFFGPGTRLTVL.

V is TRBV6-6 and J is TRBJ2-5, with a tentative D call TRBD1 (5 bases). CDR1 is MNHNY, CDR2 SVGAGI, per germline (reference sequence). V was pared by 5 bases and J by 3 bases, with 7 bases between. The CDR3 runs 12 residues. CDR3 sequence (DNA): TGTGCCAGCAGTAGACAGAAAGAGACCCAGTACTTC. Encoded protein: CASSRQKETQYF.

The chain has TRBV4-1 and TRBJ1-1; possible D gene TRBD1, 5 bases. V lost 0 bases and J lost 7, with 15 bases in between. The CDR3 extends over 15 amino acids. CDR1 is MGHRA and CDR2 is YSYEKL in the germline V gene. CDR3 residues: CASSQDLAGKLEAFF. In nucleotides, the CDR3 is TGCGCCAGCAGCCAAGATCTGGCAGGGAAGCTTGAAGCTTTCTTT.

In this sample, this clone turned up a few times. The chain joins TRBV19 to TRBJ1-5; 10 nucleotides agree with TRBD1. Per the germline V gene, CDR1 is LNHDA and CDR2 is SQIVND (reference sequence). CDR3 length: 15 amino acids. The ends lost 6 bases at V and 7 bases at J; junction bases unmatched: 9. The CDR3 coding sequence is TGTGCCAGTAGGATCGGGACAGGGGTTTTACAGCCCCAGCATTTT. Translation gives CASRIGTGVLQPQHF.

The chain is built from TRBV28 and TRBJ2-5; D possibly corresponds to TRBD1 (5 bases). V was shortened by 8 bases and J by 5 bases, with 15 bases between the two germline ends. CDR3 size: 13 residues. From germline, CDR1 is MDHEN and CDR2 SYDVKM. CDR3 loop: CASLSLGRETQYF. Here the CDR3 DNA reads TGTGCCAGCCTTTCTCTGGGGCGGGAGACCCAGTACTTC.

The V call is TRBV2, the J call TRBJ2-2; D remains ambiguous. The ends were cut back, 7 bases at V and 6 bases at J, with 12 bases in the middle. Germline-derived CDR1 and CDR2 are SNHLY and FYNNEI. The length of the CDR3 is 13 residues. CDR3 nucleotides: TGTGCCAGCAAGGAGCTAGAACCCGGGGAGCTGTTTTTT. Protein product: CASKELEPGELFF.

V gene TRBV4-1 combines with J gene TRBJ1-2; 8 bases are a match to TRBD1. This CDR3 spans 15 amino acids. With V trimmed by 6 bases and J by 1 base, 7 bases remained unmatched. Germline V CDR1 and CDR2: MGHRA, YSYEKL. This chain's CDR3 is CASRLPGQGNYGYTF. The CDR3 nucleotides read TGCGCCAGCAGACTACCCGGACAGGGTAACTATGGCTACACCTTC.